Included here is one TCR beta chain sequence, with context. This clonotype was counted only a few times. Its cognate antigen has yet to be identified. The sample holds no much larger clone one base away, and base qualities are not on file. This entry comes from a study of T cells in Graves' hyperthyroidism and ophthalmopathy (dated by TCRdb to between 2017 and 2020). Regarding the study in general: Peripheral blood samples were taken at the time of initial diagnosis, prior to any treatment. A discovery cohort of about 100 patients, roughly 45 with Graves' ophthalmopathy and 55 to 60 with stable Graves' hyperthyroidism, was used to find distinguishing TCR V-J signatures. Prospective prediction of ophthalmopathy was tested in an independent validation cohort consisting of 18 to 20 hyperthyroidism patients and approximately 16 patients who later progressed to ophthalmopathy. The roughly 90 discovery patients were divided at random into training and test sets in a 7:3 ratio. In several Graves' hyperthyroidism patients, the study also compared T-cell repertoires from thyroid tissue with T-cell repertoires from blood. Once sampling was done, hyperthyroidism patients were given methimazole at a starting dose of 30 mg daily, whereas ophthalmopathy patients were given high-dose intravenous methylprednisolone. According to the paper, TCR Vbeta CDR3 sequencing was carried out on 135 peripheral blood samples, which came from about 45 ophthalmopathy, 70 to 80 hyperthyroidism and about 17 progressor patients.

The TCR beta CDR3 regions were amplified from the RNA transcripts. The TCR CDR3 was subjected to a first round of RT-PCR using the HTBI primer set and the Qiagen OneStep RT-PCR kit. A second multiplex PCR round built the libraries, followed by size selection and purification. Libraries were sequenced paired-end with 100 bp reads on an Illumina HiSeq2000. The authors' pipeline ran thus. Raw data were processed with SOAPnuke, discarding reads with adapters, uncalled bases, mean Phred below 15, or no exact constant-primer or identifier match. COPE v1.2.5 was used to merge high-quality paired reads, and clonotypes were defined as unique nucleotide sequences. MiTCR v1.1 was used to align the clonotypes against IMGT TRBV, TRBD and TRBJ reference segments. The analysis was restricted to V-J combinations with a frequency above 0.0001, which together covered about 99% of the repertoires. A TCS score was defined as the ratio of F50 (clonal expansion) to E x V (chaos), with BLOSUM62-based TCRdist applied between CDR3 peptides within each V-J. Welch's t-statistics and random forest reduced 450 to 600 V-J features to about 12, which were used in a naive Bayes classifier (R e1071). TCRdb applied fastp at Q25 and MiXCR to the public reads, then kept only in-frame beta chains. Identical CDR3 proteins give one entry, which carries the most common genes and DNA. TCRdb's processing, not the study's, gives the V and J calls here. For this sample the table gives hundreds of thousands of distinct CDR3 sequences, of which roughly 14% were detected only once. Less than 15% of the sample goes to the ten largest clones.

Moderately to severely active disease, a Clinical Activity Score of at least 3, a NOSPECS grade of at least 4, and a duration under 3 months were present in ophthalmopathy patients. Any patient with an uncontrolled infection, another autoimmune disease, pregnancy or lactation was excluded. Diagnoses relied on clinical symptoms, serum thyroxine and TRAb, thyroid ultrasound and orbital computed tomography. Ficoll-Paque density gradient centrifugation was used to isolate PBMCs from about 9.4 ml of fresh peripheral blood. Total RNA was extracted with Trizol reagent, and quality was checked on an Agilent 2100 Bioanalyzer. Trimming leaves V shorter by 4 bases and J shorter by 4 bases, with the junction holding 3 bases beyond the gene matches. From the germline V gene, CDR1 is SGHTA and CDR2 is FQGTGA. CDR3 length: 14 amino acids, cysteine to phenylalanine. Left in the record is the CDR3 DNA by itself, 42 bases read in frame from the first base.

Broad study findings and their caveats: Sample size was not statistically predetermined, and investigators were not blinded to group allocation. In validation, the model predicted progression to ophthalmopathy a median of 6.5 months before onset, with approximately 71% sensitivity and just under 75% specificity. Ophthalmopathy was separated from stable hyperthyroidism by a 13 V-J signature model, with approximately 85% sensitivity and roughly 81% specificity obtained in cross-validation and 80%/75% obtained in testing. Blood samples also contained most of the expanded thyroid clonotypes (frequency above 0.001), which suggests that blood repertoires may reflect thyroid immune responses.

Recombination joined TRBV7-3 with TRBJ2-1, with 8 bases matching TRBD2. This receptor was identified in a young man with Graves' ophthalmopathy. Sample: blood. CDR3 sequence: CASSSGLGYNEQFF. The DNA reads TGTGCCAGCAGCTCGGGACTAGGATACAATGAGCAGTTCTTC. Beyond the CDR3, the reference TRBV7-3 and TRBJ2-1 genes provide the residues; the full variable domain reads: GAGVSQTPSNKVTEKGKYVELRCDPISGHTALYWYRQSLGQGPEFLIYFQGTGAADDSGLPNDRFFAVRPEGSVSTLKIQRTERGDSAVYLCASSSGLGYNEQFFGPGTRLTVL.